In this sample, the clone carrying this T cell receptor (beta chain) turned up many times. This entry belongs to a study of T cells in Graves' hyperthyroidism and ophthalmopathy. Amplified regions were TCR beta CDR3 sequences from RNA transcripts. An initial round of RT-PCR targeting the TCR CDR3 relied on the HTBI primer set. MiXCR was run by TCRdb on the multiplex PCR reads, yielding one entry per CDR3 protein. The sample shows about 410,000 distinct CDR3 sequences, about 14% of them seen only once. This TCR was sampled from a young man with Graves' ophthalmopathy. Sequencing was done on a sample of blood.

The CDR3 loop reads CASSRGIGYTF. The CDR3 nucleotides are TGTGCCAGCAGCCGGGGGATCGGCTACACCTTC. This chain connects TRBV2 to TRBJ1-2; a weak D match, TRBD1 (5 bases). V lost 6 bases, J lost 8 bases, and 10 bases lay in between. The V gene's germline CDR1 is SNHLY and CDR2 FYNNEI. This CDR3 is built from 11 residues.